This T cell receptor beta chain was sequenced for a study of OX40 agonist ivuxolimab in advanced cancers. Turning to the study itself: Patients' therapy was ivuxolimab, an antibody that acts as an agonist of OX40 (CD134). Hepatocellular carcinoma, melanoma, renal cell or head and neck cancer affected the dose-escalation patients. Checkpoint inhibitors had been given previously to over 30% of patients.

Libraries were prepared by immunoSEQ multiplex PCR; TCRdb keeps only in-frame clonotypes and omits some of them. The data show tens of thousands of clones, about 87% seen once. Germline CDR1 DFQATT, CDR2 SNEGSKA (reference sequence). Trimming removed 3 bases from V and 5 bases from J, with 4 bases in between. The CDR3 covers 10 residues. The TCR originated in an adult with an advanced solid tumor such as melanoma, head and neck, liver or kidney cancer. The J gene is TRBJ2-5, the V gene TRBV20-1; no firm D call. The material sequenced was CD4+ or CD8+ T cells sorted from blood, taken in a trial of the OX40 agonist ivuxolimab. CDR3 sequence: CSASLETQYF. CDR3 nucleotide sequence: TGCAGTGCTAGTTTGGAGACCCAGTACTTC.